This is a list of T cell receptor beta chains from one sample in a study of blood T cells in healthy people across ages. TCRdb recomputed calls from the 5' RACE reads with MiXCR, one row per CDR3 protein. Of roughly 1 million distinct CDR3 sequences listed, about 25% are singletons. This sample also appeared in a second study, on T cells of mothers and their children.

Sequenced input: blood. These receptors were collected from a girl aged 2 to 10 in good health. CDR3s include the opening cysteine and the closing phenylalanine or tryptophan. The order of the fields is D gene, clone size, V gene, J gene, CDR3 protein, CDR3 DNA. D genes are given only for firm matches. A row's size may be missing; if present it is once, few, many or a size class.

-,-,TRBV28,TRBJ2-3,CASSFWGLRESSTDTQYF,TGTGCCAGCAGTTTTTGGGGACTTAGGGAAAGCAGCACAGATACGCAGTATTTT
TRBD1,-,TRBV25-1,TRBJ1-2,CASSYVGQVDGYTF,TGTGCCAGCAGTTATGTTGGACAGGTGGATGGCTACACCTTC
-,-,TRBV4-3,TRBJ1-1,CASSQDMRLTEAFF,TGCGCCAGCAGCCAAGATATGAGACTGACTGAAGCTTTCTTT
-,-,TRBV20-1,TRBJ1-6,CSASRTLGSYNSPLHF,TGCAGTGCTTCCAGGACCCTGGGATCCTATAATTCACCCCTCCACTTT
-,few,TRBV7-7,TRBJ2-7,CASSRGTDIIYEQYF,TGTGCTAGCAGCAGAGGGACGGACATTATCTACGAGCAGTACTTC
TRBD2,many,TRBV9,TRBJ2-1,CASSPGGLYNEQFF,TGTGCCAGCAGCCCGGGGGGACTGTACAATGAGCAGTTCTTC
-,few,TRBV29-1,TRBJ2-1,CSVVGVPQGQFF,TGCAGCGTTGTGGGTGTGCCTCAGGGGCAGTTCTTC
TRBD1,-,TRBV27,TRBJ1-2,CASSYGQGYGYTF,TGTGCCAGCAGTTACGGACAGGGTTATGGCTACACCTTC
-,-,TRBV29-1,TRBJ1-1,CSVRRVSNTEAFF,TGCAGCGTCAGGAGGGTCTCGAACACTGAAGCTTTCTTT
TRBD2,once,TRBV12-3/TRBV12-4,TRBJ2-7,CASSGGGDFYEQYF,TGTGCCAGCAGTGGCGGGGGGGACTTCTACGAGCAGTACTTC
TRBD1,-,TRBV7-2,TRBJ2-7,CASSPVGTGFDEQYF,TGTGCCAGCAGCCCAGTAGGGACAGGGTTCGACGAGCAGTACTTC
TRBD2,-,TRBV3-1,TRBJ2-5,CASSQDGASGIVAQYF,TGTGCCAGCAGCCAAGATGGCGCAAGCGGGATAGTAGCCCAGTACTTC
-,-,TRBV28,TRBJ2-7,CASSLGSRGSYEQYF,TGTGCCAGCAGTTTAGGGTCCCGGGGCTCCTACGAGCAGTACTTC
-,few,TRBV4-2,TRBJ1-2,CASSQSRGSPYGYTF,TGTGCCAGCAGCCAAAGTCGGGGTTCACCCTATGGCTACACCTTC
-,-,TRBV12-3/TRBV12-4,TRBJ2-5,CASSPYGGVEETQYF,TGTGCCAGCAGTCCCTACGGAGGGGTTGAGGAGACCCAGTACTTC
-,few,TRBV24-1,TRBJ2-1,CATSAGSRSYDEQFF,TGTGCCACCAGTGCGGGCTCGCGAAGTTACGATGAGCAGTTCTTC
TRBD2,few,TRBV29-1,TRBJ2-1,CSVRTSGNLGYNEQFF,TGCAGCGTCCGGACTAGCGGGAACTTGGGGTACAATGAGCAGTTCTTC
TRBD2,-,TRBV12-3/TRBV12-4,TRBJ2-2,CASRMGGSTGELFF,TGTGCCAGCAGAATGGGCGGGAGCACCGGGGAGCTGTTTTTT
TRBD2,few,TRBV9,TRBJ2-1,CASSASGYNEQFF,TGTGCCAGCAGCGCTAGCGGGTACAATGAGCAGTTCTTC
TRBD2,few,TRBV10-3,TRBJ2-1,CAISGGLAGGHNMDEQFF,TGTGCCATCAGTGGGGGACTAGCGGGGGGACATAATATGGATGAGCAGTTCTTC
TRBD2,-,TRBV6-5,TRBJ2-5,CASSSASGVPQETQYF,TGTGCCAGCAGTTCGGCTAGCGGGGTCCCCCAAGAGACCCAGTACTTC
-,-,TRBV28,TRBJ2-5,CASSLSTDYRKTQYF,TGTGCCAGCAGTTTGTCGACAGATTACCGGAAGACCCAGTACTTC
TRBD2,-,TRBV12-3/TRBV12-4,TRBJ2-5,CASSLLAGGSPRETQYF,TGTGCCAGCAGTTTACTAGCGGGGGGCTCCCCGAGAGAGACCCAGTACTTC
TRBD1,-,TRBV12-3/TRBV12-4,TRBJ1-4,CASSRRGGSEKLFF,TGTGCCAGCAGTCGCAGGGGGGGGAGTGAAAAACTGTTTTTT
TRBD2,-,TRBV7-3,TRBJ2-3,CASSFSSGGSDTQYF,TGTGCCAGCAGCTTTTCCAGCGGGGGGTCAGATACGCAGTATTTT
-,-,TRBV9,TRBJ2-1,CASSAYLNLHNEQFF,TGTGCCAGCAGCGCCTACTTGAACCTCCACAATGAGCAGTTCTTC
-,few,TRBV29-1,TRBJ2-3,CSVEELGRRYTQYF,TGCAGCGTTGAAGAACTTGGACGTCGGTATACGCAGTATTTT
-,-,TRBV27,TRBJ1-5,CASMDSGQPQHF,TGTGCCAGCATGGACTCAGGGCAGCCCCAGCATTTT
-,-,TRBV29-1,TRBJ1-2,CSVRSVNEDGYTF,TGCAGCGTACGAAGCGTAAACGAAGATGGCTACACCTTC
-,-,TRBV10-3,TRBJ1-4,CAISGASFEKLFF,TGTGCCATCAGTGGGGCCTCTTTTGAAAAACTGTTTTTT
-,few,TRBV7-9,TRBJ2-7,CASSPQTVDGYYEQYF,TGTGCCAGCAGCCCGCAGACCGTGGACGGTTACTACGAGCAGTACTTC
TRBD1,-,TRBV10-3,TRBJ2-7,CAIGDSYEQYF,TGTGCCATCGGGGACAGCTACGAGCAGTACTTC
-,-,TRBV28,TRBJ1-4,CASSWTSPRGEKLFF,TGTGCCAGCAGTTGGACCTCACCCAGGGGTGAAAAACTGTTTTTT
-,-,TRBV20-1,TRBJ2-7,CSATPGLPYEQYF,TGCAGTGCCACCCCGGGACTGCCCTACGAGCAGTACTTC
TRBD1,few,TRBV6-2/TRBV6-3,TRBJ2-4,CASSYPWDRGNIQYF,TGTGCCAGCAGTTACCCTTGGGACAGGGGAAACATTCAGTACTTC